Presented here are 27 T cell receptor beta chains from one specimen sequenced in a study of blood T cell repertoires in COVID-19. Assay: immunoSEQ multiplex PCR; the TCRdb copy retains only in-frame clones and omits some. Found here are roughly 430,000 clones, roughly 90% of them singletons; the top ten hold more than 2%. The sequencing sample was made of PBMCs or T cells enriched from blood (not recorded which). These receptors all come from a woman aged 40 to 50 with acute COVID-19.

The V call is TRBV18, the J call TRBJ2-2, with TRBD1 matching 8 bases. The CDR3 length is 16 residues. Looked up from germline, CDR1 is KGHSH and CDR2 is LQKENI. Trimming cost V 3 bases and J 1 base; bases outside gene matches: 4. The CDR3, as DNA: TGTGCCAGCTCACCGAGACAGGGGCGGAACACCGGGGAGCTGTTTTTT. This sequence encodes CASSPRQGRNTGELFF.

V is TRBV3-1 (or the pseudogene TRBV3-2) and J is TRBJ2-1; D gene ambiguous. Per the germline V gene, CDR1 is LGHDT and CDR2 is YNNKEL (reference sequence). The CDR3 has 13 amino acids. Trimming stripped 1 base from V and 5 bases from J, with 6 bases between. CDR3 residues: CASSQGPDNEQFF. The CDR3 DNA reads TGTGCCAGCAGCCAAGGGCCTGACAATGAGCAGTTCTTC.

This rearrangement joins TRBV4-1 to TRBJ1-2, with 9 bases that match TRBD1. The CDR3 is 15 residues long. The trim removed 1 base at V and 5 bases at J, leaving 5 bases unmatched. Germline CDR1 is MGHRA and CDR2 is YSYEKL. The CDR3 DNA follows: TGCGCCAGCAGCCAAGTACAGGGGGCAGGATATGGCTACACCTTC. This translates into CASSQVQGAGYGYTF.

This clone was found a few times. This CDR3 is also generated by other DNA sequences in the sample. The rearrangement uses TRBV4-1 and TRBJ2-1; 9 positions match TRBD1. V was clipped by 3 bases and J by 4 bases; unmatched bases: 4. CDR1 and CDR2 from the germline V gene are MGHRA and YSYEKL. The CDR3 length is 15 residues. Here the CDR3 reads CASSQGQGPYNEQFF. The CDR3 DNA reads TGCGCCAGCAGCCAGGGACAGGGCCCTTACAATGAGCAGTTCTTC.

The chain couples TRBV2 to TRBJ1-5; D remains unclear. Between the trimmed V and J ends, which lost 6 bases and 4 bases, there was a span of 13 bases. The V gene's germline CDR1 is SNHLY and CDR2 FYNNEI. The CDR3 sequence is 14 residues long. This CDR3 is CASRMRVGNQPQHF. The DNA of the CDR3 is TGTGCCAGCAGAATGCGGGTGGGGAATCAGCCCCAGCATTTT.

The sample holds one count of this clone. The chain employs TRBV27 and TRBJ2-5; TRBD1 is a possible D gene (5 bases). This CDR3 comprises 15 residues. V gave up 1 base and J gave up 4 bases, with 13 bases separating them. CDR1 is MNHEY and CDR2 is SMNVEV in the germline V gene (reference sequence). CDR3 sequence (DNA): TGTGCCAGCAGTTTATTGGGCAGGGTGGGAGAGACCCAGTACTTC. Its protein is CASSLLGRVGETQYF.

The gene calls are TRBV18 and TRBJ1-1; no clear D gene. Germline CDR1 and CDR2: KGHSH and LQKENI. The CDR3 consists of 15 residues. Between the trimmed V and J ends, which lost 0 bases and 6 bases, there was a span of 14 bases. CDR3 DNA: TGTGCCAGCTCACCACCCACCGGGAGTTCAGCTGAAGCTTTCTTT. Translation: CASSPPTGSSAEAFF. Drawing the rest from reference TRBV18 and TRBJ1-1, the complete variable domain is NAGVMQNPRHLVRRRGQEARLRCSPMKGHSHVYWYRQLPEEGLKFMVYLQKENIIDESGMPKERFSAEFPKEGPSILRIQQVVRGDSAAYFCASSPPTGSSAEAFFGQGTRLTVV.

The chain couples TRBV3-1 (or the pseudogene TRBV3-2) to TRBJ2-3; TRBD2 agrees at 8 bases. Germline V gives CDR1 LGHDT, CDR2 YNNKEL (reference sequence). The junction had 11 bases not matched to a gene; V was cut back by 0 bases and J by 9 bases. This CDR3 contains 16 residues. The CDR3 DNA is TGTGCCAGCAGCCAAGATCGAGGAGCGGGGGCCGAAACGCAGTATTTT. This encodes CASSQDRGAGAETQYF.

The rearrangement links TRBV10-3 to TRBJ1-2, with D possibly TRBD1 on 5 matching bases. CDR3 size: 13 residues. Germline V gene data show CDR1 as ENHRY and CDR2 as SYGVKD. The V end lost 0 bases, the J end lost 8 bases, and 10 bases lay between the germline ends. CDR3 protein: CAISESGVRGYTF. The CDR3 DNA is TGTGCCATCAGTGAGTCAGGGGTTCGCGGCTACACCTTC.

This clone was counted only a few times. This chain links TRBV23-1 with TRBJ1-6; D is unclear. TRBV23-1 is sorted into the ORF group, with uncertain function. V lost 4 bases and J lost 10, with 17 bases in between. The CDR3 has 15 amino acids. Here the CDR3 reads CASSLPPRVGSPLHF. The CDR3, as DNA: TGCGCCAGCAGTCTCCCCCCACGGGTTGGGTCACCCCTCCACTTT.

The chain couples TRBV18 to TRBJ1-4; no clear D. Germline CDR1 KGHSH, CDR2 LQKENI. The length of the CDR3 is 15 residues. With 2 bases removed from V and 5 bases from J, the gap between germline ends came to 12 bases. DNA for the CDR3: TGTGCCAGCTCACCAGCGGGGTCGCTAAATGAAAAACTGTTTTTT. Translated, it gives CASSPAGSLNEKLFF.

This rearrangement joins TRBV3-1 (or the pseudogene TRBV3-2) to TRBJ1-2; 10 bases map to TRBD1. The CDR3 loop spans 16 amino acids. CDR1 and CDR2 (germline): LGHDT, YNNKEL (reference sequence). V was clipped by 4 bases and J by 7 bases; unmatched bases: 12. The DNA of the CDR3 is TGTGCCAGCAGCCCGTACCTCCCGACAGGGGGCGGTGGCTACACCTTC. The encoded protein is CASSPYLPTGGGGYTF.

This clone has a single count. The CDR3 here is CAISAERGSYNEQFF. The CDR3 nucleotides read TGTGCCATCAGTGCGGAGCGGGGGTCCTACAATGAGCAGTTCTTC. The J gene is TRBJ2-1, the V gene TRBV10-3; 8 positions agree with TRBD2. Germline loops: CDR1 ENHRY, CDR2 SYGVKD. CDR3 length: 15 residues. Trimming removed 4 bases from V and 1 base from J; junction bases left unmatched: 3.

The chain employs TRBV11-2 and TRBJ1-5; D is unclear. The CDR3 contains 15 residues. Germline CDR1 SGHAT, CDR2 FQNNGV. V gave up 1 base and J gave up 4 bases, with 11 bases separating them. CDR3 nucleotide sequence: TGTGCCAGCAGCTTAGCGCAGGTCGGTAATCAGCCCCAGCATTTT. Its translation: CASSLAQVGNQPQHF.

V gene TRBV7-9 combines with J gene TRBJ1-1; maybe TRBD1 (6 bases). The CDR3 extends over 14 amino acids. V was clipped by 3 bases and J by 5 bases, with 13 bases between them. Looked up from germline, CDR1 is SEHNR and CDR2 is FQNEAQ (reference sequence). The CDR3 loop reads CASSFRGLGTEAFF. The CDR3 DNA sequence: TGTGCCAGCAGCTTCAGGGGCTTAGGGACTGAAGCTTTCTTT.

The chain recombines TRBV5-1 with TRBJ1-1, with 9 bases lining up with TRBD1. The CDR3 length is 15 residues. CDR1 and CDR2 (germline): SGHRS, YFSETQ. V lost 4 bases and J lost 0; bases outside the gene matches: 4. The CDR3 region has the DNA TGCGCCAGCAGCAACGGACAGGGGATGAACACTGAAGCTTTCTTT. It yields the protein CASSNGQGMNTEAFF. Based on the CDR3 plus reference TRBV5-1 and TRBJ1-1, the full variable domain is KAGVTQTPRYLIKTRGQQVTLSCSPISGHRSVSWYQQTPGQGLQFLFEYFSETQRNKGNFPGRFSGRQFSNSRSEMNVSTLELGDSALYLCASSNGQGMNTEAFFGQGTRLTVV.

The chain joins TRBV7-9 to TRBJ2-7; D is tentatively TRBD1 or TRBD2 (6 bases each). Trimming stripped 5 bases from V and 0 bases from J, with 14 bases between. The CDR3 length is 15 residues. Germline-derived CDR1 and CDR2 are SEHNR and FQNEAQ (reference sequence). The CDR3 spells CASSLGGRTSYEQYF. In DNA form, the CDR3 reads TGTGCCAGCAGCCTAGGGGGGAGGACCTCCTACGAGCAGTACTTC.

The genes are TRBV7-8 and TRBJ2-7; TRBD1 is a possible D gene (6 bases). Trimming pared 1 base from V and 0 bases from J, leaving 16 bases between. The CDR3 consists of 17 residues. The V gene's germline CDR1 is SGHVS and CDR2 FQNEAQ. CDR3 amino acids: CASSLVFSAGVSYEQYF. CDR3 bases: TGTGCCAGCAGCTTAGTATTTTCGGCAGGGGTCTCCTACGAGCAGTACTTC.

The chain uses TRBV3-1 (or the pseudogene TRBV3-2) and TRBJ1-2, with D unclear. The V gene lost 4 bases and the J gene lost 4 bases, with 16 bases spanning the gap. This CDR3 spans 15 amino acids. CDR1 LGHDT and CDR2 YNNKEL come from the germline V gene (reference sequence). DNA of the CDR3: TGTGCCAGCAGCCCCTATAGGGCGGGCAGCTATGGCTACACCTTC. Protein sequence: CASSPYRAGSYGYTF.

The chain carries TRBV3-1 (or the pseudogene TRBV3-2) and TRBJ1-3; TRBD1 aligns across 8 bases. The germline CDR1 and CDR2 sequences are LGHDT and YNNKEL (reference sequence). V was clipped by 3 bases and J by 0 bases; unmatched bases: 7. This CDR3 is built from 17 residues. In DNA, the CDR3 is TGTGCCAGCAGCCAGACGTCCACAGGGGGCTCTGGAAACACCATATATTTT. As protein: CASSQTSTGGSGNTIYF.

V and J are TRBV19 and TRBJ1-4; 7 nucleotides line up with TRBD1. Per germline, CDR1 LNHDA and CDR2 SQIVND (reference sequence). The CDR3 totals 15 residues. J lost 4 bases, V lost 8 bases, and 10 bases had no gene match. CDR3 in DNA: TGTGCCAGTCGAAACAGGGGACGGAGTAATGAAAAACTGTTTTTT. Its protein is CASRNRGRSNEKLFF.

V gene TRBV13 combines with J gene TRBJ2-7; TRBD1 matches 9 bases. The ends lost 3 bases at V and 2 bases at J; junction bases unmatched: 8. This CDR3 region has 16 residues. CDR1 is PRHDT and CDR2 is FYEKMQ in the germline V gene (reference sequence). The chain's CDR3 is CASSFGTGQGTYEQYF. The DNA of the CDR3 is TGTGCCAGCAGCTTCGGCACGGGACAGGGTACCTACGAGCAGTACTTC.

The rearrangement uses TRBV3-1 (or the pseudogene TRBV3-2) and TRBJ1-1; the match to TRBD1 covers 12 bases. The V and J ends lost 2 bases and 7 bases, in that order; junction bases with no gene match: 8. Germline values: CDR1 LGHDT, CDR2 YNNKEL (reference sequence). CDR3 length: 16 residues. CDR3 nucleotide sequence: TGTGCCAGCAGCCAAAATCCGGGACAGGGGGCCGGTGAAGCTTTCTTT. Translation gives CASSQNPGQGAGEAFF.

V usage is TRBV28 and J usage is TRBJ1-2, with 8 bases that match TRBD1. Germline values: CDR1 MDHEN, CDR2 SYDVKM. V trimming: 8 bases; J trimming: 7 bases; junction bases outside the gene matches: 3. This CDR3 comprises 11 residues. CDR3 nucleotides: TGTGCCAGCCAGGGGGCCCCTGGCTACACCTTC. This sequence encodes CASQGAPGYTF.

For the CDR3, the DNA is TGTGCCAGCAGCCAGGGGAGGGGGGACTACTATGGCTACACCTTC. Amino acid sequence: CASSQGRGDYYGYTF. V and J are TRBV4-2 and TRBJ1-2; maybe TRBD1 (6 bases). V was clipped by 3 bases and J by 3 bases, with 14 bases between them. CDR3 size: 15 residues. Germline CDR1 reads LGHNA; CDR2 reads YNFKEQ.

This clone was detected only once. The V and J genes are TRBV29-1 and TRBJ1-1; 8 nucleotides align to TRBD1. Germline trimming cut 6 bases from V and 0 bases from J; bases unmatched to any gene: 12. The CDR3 totals 16 residues. Germline V gives CDR1 SQVTM, CDR2 ANQGSEA. The CDR3 reads CSVLDRGENMNTEAFF. Written as DNA, the CDR3 is TGCAGCGTATTAGACAGGGGCGAGAATATGAACACTGAAGCTTTCTTT.

The chain couples TRBV9 to TRBJ2-5; 11 bases match TRBD2. Trimming cost V 3 bases and J 5 bases; bases outside gene matches: 9. This CDR3 has 16 residues. Germline values: CDR1 SGDLS, CDR2 YYNGEE. The CDR3, as DNA: TGTGCCAGCAGCGCCTTAGCGGGGGGGCAGCGGGAGACCCAGTACTTC. As protein: CASSALAGGQRETQYF.